This TCR beta chain came from a study of cytomegalovirus exposure and HLA in healthy donors. Primers: 60 Vbeta forward and 13 Jbeta reverse. Profiled with immunoSEQ multiplex PCR; TCRdb holds only in-frame clones, not every one. Of 70,000 to 95,000 clones in the sample, under 80% were seen once. This clone occurred a few times. The TCR originated in a man aged 30-40 years in good health and CMV-seropositive. The material sequenced was PBMCs.

CDR3 region: CASSSTGFYEQYF. CDR3 sequence (DNA): TGTGCCAGCAGTTCCACAGGGTTCTACGAGCAGTACTTC. The chain recombines TRBV6-5 with TRBJ2-7; D is perhaps TRBD1 (6 bases). The CDR3 totals 13 residues. Trimming took off 4 bases at V and 3 bases at J, with 10 bases between the two ends. CDR1 MNHEY and CDR2 SVGAGI come from the germline V gene.